This entry describes one TCR beta chain. The data derive from a study of blood T cell repertoires in COVID-19. Across the study: COVID-19 samples, acute and convalescent, were from the United States, Italy and Spain. In each case, the material was cDNA or gDNA derived from T cells, B-cell-depleted T cells, or PBMCs.

Trimming cost V 4 bases and J 8 bases, with 20 bases left between them. The germline V gene has CDR1 LNHNV and CDR2 YYDKDF (reference sequence). The CDR3 totals 15 residues. Cohort 3 donors counted as recovered after two negative PCRs, clearance, or resolved symptoms. Original handling: By means of reference gene primer amplification, nucleated cell counts were estimated. The assay was immunoSEQ multiplex PCR, and TCRdb's table has in-frame clones only and misses some. V and J calls and clone size follow that table, whereas D and trimming were derived from the DNA. This sample has some 140,000 clones, with roughly four fifths found just once.

The sequencing sample was made of PBMCs or T cells enriched from blood (not recorded which). This chain joins TRBV15 and TRBJ1-1; D ambiguous. This sequence originates from a man aged 50 to 59 who had recovered from COVID-19. CDR3 DNA: TGTGCCACCAGCAAATCTGGAGGCCATGAACCCGAAGCTTTCTTT. It translates to CATSKSGGHEPEAFF.